The present TCR beta chain was sequenced within a study of OX40 agonist ivuxolimab in advanced cancers. Study-level background: Ivuxolimab was administered intravenously to patients at 0.01 to 10 mg/kg every 2 weeks.

Profiled with immunoSEQ multiplex PCR; TCRdb holds only in-frame clones, not every one. The sample carries 20,000 to 25,000 clones, 80% to 95% recorded once. V shed 4 bases and J 5 bases; nucleotides not matched to a gene: 10. Germline V lookup: CDR1 SGHDN, CDR2 FVKESK. This CDR3 spans 15 amino acids. The rearrangement uses TRBV14 and TRBJ2-5; TRBD1 aligns across 7 bases. This sample comprised CD4+ or CD8+ T cells sorted from blood, obtained in a trial of the OX40 agonist ivuxolimab. The sequence was collected from an adult with an advanced solid tumor such as melanoma, head and neck, liver or kidney cancer. The CDR3: CASSPYQGDVETQYF. The CDR3 nucleotides are TGTGCCAGCAGCCCATATCAGGGGGATGTTGAGACCCAGTACTTC.